This TCR beta chain was sequenced during a study of blood T cell repertoires in COVID-19 (dated by TCRdb to 2020 to 2021). Concerning the study at large: Samples from collaborators originated in the United States, Italy and Spain and spanned both the acute and convalescent phases of COVID-19. The material from the prospective study consisted of cDNA or gDNA derived from T cells, B-cell-depleted T cells, or PBMCs. Deeply sampled blood TCRbeta repertoires from subjects exposed to, actively infected with, or recovered from COVID-19 were included in the dataset. A freely available public database, intended as a resource for researchers studying the immune response to SARS-CoV-2, is where the repertoires were released. The samples were drawn from the first 160 participants of the ongoing ImmuneRACE study and from some 1,300 subjects provided by 6 global collaborators. Nearly every sample came with metadata listing a de-identified subject ID, COVID-19 status, age in years and sex. Where available, HLA class I and class II types were taken from metadata supplied by the sample provider and were not determined by assay-based typing.

Summary of the overall study and its limitations: Clinical and demographic metadata were provided uncurated, with the amount varying by source and participant.

V loses 7 bases of germline sequence and J loses 3 bases, and the interval between the two ends is 19 bases. The germline V gene (reference sequence) supplies CDR1 LNHNV and CDR2 YYDKDF. Measured from the cysteine to the phenylalanine, the CDR3 is 17 residues long. CDR3 DNA only is kept here, 51 bases in frame from base 1. The immunoSEQ Assay, a bias-controlled multiplex PCR, was used to amplify TCRbeta CDR3 regions from genomic DNA. Per the original workflow: Within the assay, amplification of reference gene primers was used to estimate how many nucleated cells each sample contained. To quantify the absolute abundance of each unique TCRbeta CDR3 rearrangement, sequence reads were collapsed and filtered. Productive Simpson clonality was computed per sample as the square root of Simpson's diversity index over productive rearrangements. Drawn from immuneACCESS, this table holds only the in-frame rearrangements with V and J called that TCRdb kept. Clones are partly lost; checked studies trace under half to an unresolved V gene and leave the rest unexplained. V and J calls and clone size follow that table, whereas D and trimming were derived from the DNA. Present in this sample are hundreds of thousands of clones, roughly nine tenths of which were seen just once. The ten top clones hold 0.72% of the sample.

Whole blood was collected in K2EDTA tubes by collaborating institutions according to the institutions' own protocols. For TCRbeta analysis, collaborators shipped samples as frozen whole blood, isolated PBMCs, or DNA extracted from either of those sample types. A remark on this clone: It has no known antigen specificity. No base qualities exist here, and no much larger clone lies one base off it.

Sequencing was carried out using peripheral blood. The chain couples TRBV15 to TRBJ2-6, and TRBD1 may be the D gene, going by 5 matching bases. This clonotype was sampled from a man aged 40-50 years with acute or convalescent COVID-19. The sequenced DNA: TGTGCCACCACCTCCTTAGGGTTAGGGGATGGGGCCAACGTCCTGACTTTC. Its translation reads: CATTSLGLGDGANVLTF. Reference TRBV15 and TRBJ2-6 genes cover what lies past the CDR3, so the full variable domain is DAMVIQNPRYQVTQFGKPVTLSCSQTLNHNVMYWYQQKSSQAPKLLFHYYDKDFNNEADTPDNFQSRRPNTSFCFLDIRSPGLGDTAMYLCATTSLGLGDGANVLTFGAGSRLTVL.